The 30 T cell receptor beta chains given below trace back to one sample, sequenced in a study of CXCR3-negative and CXCR3-positive naive CD8 T cells. 5' RACE with UMI labels generated the TRB cDNA libraries. Using the 5' RACE reads, TCRdb records one entry per CDR3 protein without DNA. Seen in this sample are over 7,000 distinct CDR3 sequences; the ten most common clones hold less than 1.5%. Input material: naive CXCR3- CD8+ T cells from blood. Subset reported: CD45RO-CCR7+CD27+CD95- naive CD8+ T cells lacking CXCR3 (TNR3-). The receptors here all came from a human donor in good health. Some clones in this sample may be carry-over from other donors' samples.

Its frequency marks this clonotype as medium-sized. The chain combines TRBV4-3 with TRBJ1-2; TCRdb selects TRBD1, and the lack of DNA leaves this call unchecked. CDR3 length equals 13 residues. Germline CDR1 reads LGHNA; CDR2 reads YSLEER. The CDR3 reads CASSPPGGGFYTF.

This clonotype ranks as medium-sized in terms of frequency. The chain is built from TRBV10-3 and TRBJ2-2; as DNA is missing, the TRBD1 call by TCRdb cannot be tested. Germline V gene data show CDR1 as ENHRY and CDR2 as SYGVKD. This CDR3 region has 15 residues. CDR3 sequence reads: CAIGGQEANTGELFF.

The chain joins TRBV27 to TRBJ2-7; TCRdb indicates TRBD2, and absent DNA this call remains unverified. The CDR3 extends over 14 amino acids. The germline V gene has CDR1 MNHEY and CDR2 SMNVEV (reference sequence). This CDR3 is CASSLGGVSYEQYF.

This clonotype counts as medium-sized (0.01 to 0.1%) by frequency. The chain is built from TRBV7-9 and TRBJ2-1; TCRdb picks TRBD2, but there is no DNA to check that call. Germline V gives CDR1 SEHNR, CDR2 FQNEAQ (reference sequence). The CDR3 totals 16 residues. The CDR3 here is CASSLAGLAGANEQFF. Looking up the rest from reference TRBV7-9 and TRBJ2-1 gives the full variable domain: DTGVSQNPRHKITKRGQNVTFRCDPISEHNRLYWYRQTLGQGPEFLTYFQNEAQLEKSRLLSDRFSAERPKGSFSTLEIQRTEQGDSAMYLCASSLAGLAGANEQFFGPGTRLTVL.

This chain joins TRBV15 and TRBJ2-1; TCRdb returns TRBD2, unconfirmable since there is no DNA. Looked up from germline, CDR1 is LNHNV and CDR2 is YYDKDF (reference sequence). This CDR3 region has 15 residues. The CDR3 spells CATSERTSGSYEQFF. Full variable domain (remainder filled in from reference TRBV15 and TRBJ2-1): DAMVIQNPRYQVTQFGKPVTLSCSQTLNHNVMYWYQQKSSQAPKLLFHYYDKDFNNEADTPDNFQSRRPNTSFCFLDIRSPGLGDTAMYLCATSERTSGSYEQFFGPGTRLTVL.

V usage is TRBV4-1 and J usage is TRBJ2-7. The germline V gene encodes CDR1 MGHRA and CDR2 YSYEKL. The CDR3 extends over 14 amino acids. CDR3 loop: CASSQDTGSYEQYF.

The J gene is TRBJ2-3, the V gene TRBV14; there is no DNA to check the TCRdb D call of TRBD1. CDR1 and CDR2 (germline): SGHDN, FVKESK. The length of the CDR3 is 15 residues. CDR3 amino acids: CASSPLQRATDTQYF. Supplemented by reference TRBV14 and TRBJ2-3, the full variable domain reads EAGVTQFPSHSVIEKGQTVTLRCDPISGHDNLYWYRRVMGKEIKFLLHFVKESKQDESGMPNNRFLAERTGGTYSTLKVQPAELEDSGVYFCASSPLQRATDTQYFGPGTRLTVL.

The V gene is TRBV28, the J gene TRBJ1-1. CDR1 is MDHEN, CDR2 SYDVKM, per germline. CDR3 length: 17 residues. The CDR3 sequence: CASSPGERPVSHAEAFF.

The chain links TRBV2 to TRBJ2-2; TCRdb's assignment of TRBD2 cannot be checked, as there is no DNA. Germline CDR1 reads SNHLY; CDR2 reads FYNNEI. This CDR3 has 13 amino acids. This chain's CDR3 is CASRDREAGELFF. The full variable domain, with the rest looked up from reference TRBV2 and TRBJ2-2, is EPEVTQTPSHQVTQMGQEVILRCVPISNHLYFYWYRQILGQKVEFLVSFYNNEISEKSEIFDDQFSVERPDGSNFTLKIRSTKLEDSAMYFCASRDREAGELFFGEGSRLTVL.

The gene calls are TRBV13 and TRBJ1-2; TCRdb designates TRBD1, a call that cannot be tested without DNA. Per the germline V gene, CDR1 is PRHDT and CDR2 is FYEKMQ (reference sequence). The CDR3 consists of 14 residues. The CDR3 is CASSSRGEVYGYTF.

The rearrangement joins TRBV5-1 to TRBJ2-3. The CDR3 sequence is 17 residues long. The germline V gene has CDR1 SGHRS and CDR2 YFSETQ. CDR3: CASSLGPRGTSTDTQYF.

The rearrangement uses TRBV7-2 and TRBJ2-7. Per germline, CDR1 SGHTA and CDR2 FQGNSA. The CDR3 extends over 15 amino acids. The CDR3 sequence is CASSFSGSSVYEQYF. Filled out from reference TRBV7-2 and TRBJ2-7, the complete variable domain reads GAGVSQSPSNKVTEKGKDVELRCDPISGHTALYWYRQSLGQGLEFLIYFQGNSAPDKSGLPSDRFSAERTGGSVSTLTIQRTQQEDSAVYLCASSFSGSSVYEQYFGPGTRLTVT.

The chain has TRBV29-1 and TRBJ1-1; TCRdb names TRBD1, which stays unverified in the absence of DNA. This CDR3 has 13 residues. Germline loops: CDR1 SQVTM, CDR2 ANQGSEA. CDR3 region: CSALQGPNTEAFF.

By frequency, this clonotype is medium-sized. The rearrangement links TRBV4-1 to TRBJ2-7. Germline assignment: CDR1 MGHRA and CDR2 YSYEKL. This CDR3 is 13 amino acids long. CDR3 residues: CASSPRQAYEQYF.

V gene TRBV15 combines with J gene TRBJ2-1. Germline CDR1 LNHNV, CDR2 YYDKDF (reference sequence). This CDR3 has 13 residues. The CDR3 spells CATSDRTYNEQFF.

The chain employs TRBV7-9 and TRBJ2-1. This CDR3 is built from 15 residues. The germline V gene has CDR1 SEHNR and CDR2 FQNEAQ (reference sequence). The chain's CDR3 is CASSSLPRAPNEQFF.

V is TRBV5-1 and J is TRBJ2-2. Germline lookup yields CDR1 SGHRS and CDR2 YFSETQ. This CDR3 comprises 12 residues. The CDR3 spells CASSFGTGELFF.

The genes are TRBV29-1 and TRBJ1-4; absent DNA, TCRdb's TRBD1 call cannot be checked. The CDR3 length is 13 residues. Germline V lookup: CDR1 SQVTM, CDR2 ANQGSEA. CDR3 amino acids: CSVPGQGNEKLFF.

The chain combines TRBV7-9 with TRBJ2-1; the TCRdb D gene call, TRBD2, has no DNA to confirm it. Germline lookup yields CDR1 SEHNR and CDR2 FQNEAQ (reference sequence). This CDR3 comprises 17 residues. This CDR3 reads CASSPMTSGSDAYEQYF.

V is TRBV5-1 and J is TRBJ2-1; TCRdb lists TRBD1, though no DNA is available to test this call. The CDR3 consists of 15 residues. The germline gives CDR1 SGHRS, CDR2 YFSETQ. The CDR3 sequence: CASSFSRGGYNEQFF.

The V gene is TRBV4-2, the J gene TRBJ1-1; the D gene TCRdb calls, TRBD1, cannot be checked with no DNA. Per germline, CDR1 LGHNA and CDR2 YNFKEQ. CDR3 length: 17 amino acids. The CDR3 sequence: CASSQELRGQGSTEAFF.

This clonotype is deemed medium-sized by its frequency. The gene calls are TRBV11-2 and TRBJ2-2; the TRBD2 assignment by TCRdb is unverifiable without DNA. Per germline, CDR1 SGHAT and CDR2 FQNNGV. The CDR3 is 20 amino acids. The CDR3 protein is CASSLVPSGGISSSTGELFF. Based on the CDR3 plus reference TRBV11-2 and TRBJ2-2, the full variable domain is EAGVAQSPRYKIIEKRQSVAFWCNPISGHATLYWYQQILGQGPKLLIQFQNNGVVDDSQLPKDRFSAERLKGVDSTLKIQPAKLEDSAVYLCASSLVPSGGISSSTGELFFGEGSRLTVL.

This chain joins TRBV20-1 and TRBJ1-1; TCRdb's D call of TRBD1 is untestable without DNA. The germline CDR1 and CDR2 sequences are DFQATT and SNEGSKA (reference sequence). CDR3 length equals 17 residues. CDR3 amino acids: CSARDSGTGDQNTEAFF.

This clonotype is labeled medium-sized based on frequency. The gene calls are TRBV29-1 and TRBJ2-5; TCRdb's D gene call, TRBD1, goes unchecked for lack of DNA. CDR1 is SQVTM, CDR2 ANQGSEA, per germline. The CDR3 is made up of 13 amino acids. The CDR3 sequence: CSVETGLQETQYF. Full variable domain (outside the CDR3, taken from reference TRBV29-1 and TRBJ2-5): SAVISQKPSRDICQRGTSLTIQCQVDSQVTMMFWYRQQPGQSLTLIATANQGSEATYESGFVIDKFPISRPNLTFSTLTVSNMSPEDSSIYLCSVETGLQETQYFGPGTRLLVL.

The chain employs TRBV29-1 and TRBJ2-2. The germline CDR1 and CDR2 sequences are SQVTM and ANQGSEA. The CDR3 sequence is 11 residues long. This CDR3 reads CSVVDSGELFF.

The chain recombines TRBV7-2 with TRBJ2-1; TCRdb names TRBD1, which stays unverified in the absence of DNA. Per the germline V gene, CDR1 is SGHTA and CDR2 is FQGNSA. This CDR3 region has 13 residues. CDR3 in amino acids: CASSLALGGMLLF.

This clonotype is labeled medium-sized based on frequency. The chain combines TRBV7-9 with TRBJ2-1; the TCRdb call, TRBD2, lacks DNA for checking. Per the germline V gene, CDR1 is SEHNR and CDR2 is FQNEAQ (reference sequence). The CDR3 runs 18 residues. The CDR3 loop is CASSLVGLAGGPVDEQFF.

Considering frequency, this clonotype is medium-sized. The gene calls are TRBV20-1 and TRBJ2-1; TCRdb gives TRBD1 as the D gene, but with no DNA this cannot be confirmed. Germline V gene data show CDR1 as DFQATT and CDR2 as SNEGSKA (reference sequence). The CDR3 is 14 residues long. CDR3: CSASWGSWYNEQFF.

The chain's CDR3 is CASTLDNEQFF. The chain employs TRBV10-2 and TRBJ2-1. The V gene's germline CDR1 is WSHSY and CDR2 SAAADI. CDR3 size: 11 residues.

This clonotype counts as medium-sized by frequency. The chain links TRBV25-1 to TRBJ1-2. CDR3 length: 15 amino acids. Per germline, CDR1 MGHDK and CDR2 SYGVNS. CDR3 sequence reads: CASSLTGLASYGYTF.